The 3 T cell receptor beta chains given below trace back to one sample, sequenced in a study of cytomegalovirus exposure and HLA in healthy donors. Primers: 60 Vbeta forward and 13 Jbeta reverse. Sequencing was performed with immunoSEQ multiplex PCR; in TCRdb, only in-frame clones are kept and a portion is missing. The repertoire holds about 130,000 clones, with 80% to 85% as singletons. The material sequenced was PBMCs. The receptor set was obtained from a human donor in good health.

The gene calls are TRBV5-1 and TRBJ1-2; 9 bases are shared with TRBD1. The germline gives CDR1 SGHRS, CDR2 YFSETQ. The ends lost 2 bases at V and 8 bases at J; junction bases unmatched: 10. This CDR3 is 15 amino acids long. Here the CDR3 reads CASSFETGGSWGYTF. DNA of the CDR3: TGCGCCAGCAGCTTTGAGACAGGGGGGTCTTGGGGCTACACCTTC.

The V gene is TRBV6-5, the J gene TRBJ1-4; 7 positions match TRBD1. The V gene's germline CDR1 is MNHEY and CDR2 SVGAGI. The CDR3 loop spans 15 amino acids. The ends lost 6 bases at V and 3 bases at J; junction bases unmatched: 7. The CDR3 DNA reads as TGTGCCAGCAGCCGACAGGGACTGGCTAATGAAAAACTGTTTTTT. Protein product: CASSRQGLANEKLFF.

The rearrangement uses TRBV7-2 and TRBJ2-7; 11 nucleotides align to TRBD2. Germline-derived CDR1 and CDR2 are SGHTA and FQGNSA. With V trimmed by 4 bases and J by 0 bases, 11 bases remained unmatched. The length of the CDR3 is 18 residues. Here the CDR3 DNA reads TGTGCCAGCAGCTCGAGGGCTAGCGGGGGGCTCTCCTCCTACGAGCAGTACTTC. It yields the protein CASSSRASGGLSSYEQYF.